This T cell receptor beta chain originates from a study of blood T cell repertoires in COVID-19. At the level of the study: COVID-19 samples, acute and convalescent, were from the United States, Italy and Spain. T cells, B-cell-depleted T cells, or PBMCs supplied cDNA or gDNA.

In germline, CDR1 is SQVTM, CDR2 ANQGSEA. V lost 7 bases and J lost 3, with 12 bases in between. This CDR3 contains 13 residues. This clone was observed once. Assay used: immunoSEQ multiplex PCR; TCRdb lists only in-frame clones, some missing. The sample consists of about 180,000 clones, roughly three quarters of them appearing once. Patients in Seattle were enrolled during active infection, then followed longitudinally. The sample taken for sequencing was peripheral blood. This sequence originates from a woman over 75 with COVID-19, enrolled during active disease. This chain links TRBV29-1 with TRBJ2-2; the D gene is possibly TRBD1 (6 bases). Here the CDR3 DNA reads TGCAGCGCCTACCGACAGGACACCGGGGAGCTGTTTTTT. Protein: CSAYRQDTGELFF.